These T cell receptor beta chains were read from a single sample in a study of cytomegalovirus exposure and HLA in healthy donors. The method was immunoSEQ multiplex PCR; TCRdb's version includes in-frame clones alone and lacks a portion of them. This table holds about 100,000 clones, roughly four fifths found once. Material for sequencing was PBMCs. Receptors originate from a male donor in good health and CMV-seropositive. Each CDR3 is given with its conserved first and last residue. A D gene is named only where the DNA matches it firmly. Expanded clones get a size class; other rows say once, few or many, or leave the size out.

clone size,V gene,D gene,J gene,CDR3 protein,CDR3 DNA
few,TRBV7-8,TRBD1,TRBJ1-6,CASVRDRGFGSPLHF,TGTGCCAGCGTCCGGGACAGGGGGTTTGGTTCACCCCTCCACTTT
.,TRBV6-5,TRBD1,TRBJ2-5,CASPRTGSETQYF,TGTGCCAGCCCCCGGACAGGGTCTGAGACCCAGTACTTC
.,TRBV4-1,.,TRBJ1-1,CASSQDRRGTEAFF,TGCGCCAGCAGCCAAGACAGGAGGGGCACTGAAGCTTTCTTT
.,TRBV14,.,TRBJ2-6,CASSQNWDTGANVLTF,TGTGCCAGCAGCCAGAATTGGGACACTGGGGCCAACGTCCTGACTTTC
.,TRBV18,TRBD1,TRBJ2-7,CASSPPGTGDAYEQYF,TGTGCCAGCTCACCGCCCGGGACAGGGGACGCCTACGAGCAGTACTTC
.,TRBV7-4,.,TRBJ1-6,CASRIEVIYSPLHF,TGTGCCAGCAGGATCGAGGTAATTTATTCACCCCTCCACTTT
.,TRBV28,.,TRBJ1-6,CASSLRGGGHSPLHF,TGTGCCAGCAGCCTCCGGGGGGGTGGGCATTCACCCCTCCACTTT
.,TRBV25-1,.,TRBJ2-1,CASSGTVREQFF,TGTGCCAGCAGTGGAACGGTTCGTGAGCAGTTCTTC
few,TRBV19,.,TRBJ2-7,CASSTNAAGSYEQYF,TGTGCCAGTAGTACCAATGCGGCAGGGTCCTACGAGCAGTACTTC
.,TRBV7-2,.,TRBJ2-3,CASSTYRADTQYF,TGTGCCAGCAGCACCTACAGGGCAGATACGCAGTATTTT
.,TRBV29-1,TRBD1,TRBJ2-4,CSVERQGGTKNIQYF,TGCAGCGTTGAGAGACAGGGGGGGACCAAAAACATTCAGTACTTC
.,TRBV7-8,TRBD1,TRBJ2-7,CASSLPPGTGHSYEQYF,TGTGCCAGCAGCTTACCACCCGGGACAGGTCACTCCTACGAGCAGTACTTC
.,TRBV9,.,TRBJ1-4,CASSPRGGLPTNEKLFF,TGTGCCAGCAGCCCGAGGGGGGGACTTCCAACTAATGAAAAACTGTTTTTT
.,TRBV9,TRBD1,TRBJ2-3,CASSLRTGGPYTQYF,TGTGCCAGCAGCCTTAGGACAGGGGGTCCTTATACGCAGTATTTT
.,TRBV18,TRBD2,TRBJ2-5,CASSRQRGGPQETQYF,TGTGCCAGCTCTCGCCAGCGGGGGGGCCCCCAAGAGACCCAGTACTTC
.,TRBV15,.,TRBJ2-3,CATSRDLDSGTDTQYF,TGTGCCACCAGCAGAGATTTGGACAGCGGCACAGATACGCAGTATTTT
.,TRBV30,.,TRBJ1-3,CAWRGDINTIYF,TGTGCCTGGAGGGGCGACATAAACACCATATATTTT
once,TRBV4-3,.,TRBJ2-3,CASSQDRRWDTQYF,TGCGCCAGCAGCCAAGATCGCCGGTGGGATACGCAGTATTTT
.,TRBV9,.,TRBJ1-5,CASSVGSYSNQPQHF,TGTGCCAGCAGCGTAGGGAGTTATAGCAATCAGCCCCAGCATTTT
once,TRBV19,TRBD1,TRBJ1-5,CASSIAGGGGNQPQHF,TGTGCCAGTAGTATCGCAGGGGGTGGGGGCAATCAGCCCCAGCATTTT
.,TRBV7-2,TRBD1,TRBJ1-5,CASSKDRPSQPQHF,TGTGCCAGCAGCAAGGACAGGCCGAGTCAGCCCCAGCATTTT
.,TRBV10-3,.,TRBJ2-3,CAISGSGAPGDTQYF,TGTGCCATCAGTGGGTCAGGGGCGCCGGGAGATACGCAGTATTTT
.,TRBV27,TRBD1,TRBJ1-2,CASSSGTVYGYTF,TGTGCCAGCAGTTCAGGGACAGTTTATGGCTACACCTTC
.,TRBV4-2,TRBD1,TRBJ2-2,CASSPGQPNTGELFF,TGTGCCAGCAGCCCGGGACAGCCGAACACCGGGGAGCTGTTTTTT
.,TRBV2,.,TRBJ2-7,CASSPPGLLSLYEQYF,TGTGCCAGCAGTCCGCCGGGACTGCTATCTCTGTACGAGCAGTACTTC
.,TRBV5-1,TRBD1,TRBJ2-7,CASTKTTGDLYEQYF,TGCGCCAGCACCAAAACGACAGGGGACCTCTACGAGCAGTACTTC
.,TRBV4-1,.,TRBJ1-4,CASSLLGGEKLFF,TGCGCCAGCAGCCTTCTTGGGGGGGAAAAACTGTTTTTT
.,TRBV5-1,TRBD2,TRBJ2-7,CASSTATWGGLNEQYF,TGCGCCAGCAGCACCGCCACTTGGGGAGGGCTCAACGAGCAGTACTTC
.,TRBV6-1,TRBD2,TRBJ2-2,CASSSSGDHTGELFF,TGTGCCAGCAGTTCTAGCGGAGACCACACCGGGGAGCTGTTTTTT